This TCR beta chain was observed in a study of T cells in Graves' hyperthyroidism and ophthalmopathy. The CDR3 is made up of 16 amino acids. Trimming stripped 0 bases from V and 5 bases from J, with 16 bases between. Per germline, CDR1 SGHTA and CDR2 FQGNSA. TCR beta CDR3 regions were amplified from RNA. The study used the HTBI primer set for a first-round RT-PCR of the TCR CDR3. Each CDR3 protein gets one entry after TCRdb re-called the multiplex PCR reads with MiXCR. The sample lists 480,000 or so distinct CDR3 sequences; 40% to 50% were seen once. Clinical symptoms, serum thyroxine and TRAb, thyroid ultrasound and orbital computed tomography together formed the diagnostic basis.

The rearrangement links TRBV7-2 to TRBJ2-5; TRBD1 might be the D (7 bases). Sequenced input: peripheral blood or thyroid tissue (not recorded which). The sequence was collected from an adult woman with Graves' disease, either hyperthyroidism or ophthalmopathy (not recorded which). CDR3 nucleotides: TGTGCCAGCAGCTTAGCGGTGGGCAGGGGGAGGGAGACCCAGTACTTC. This codes for CASSLAVGRGRETQYF.